Following are 30 T cell receptor beta chains from one sample sequenced in a study of T-cell memory formation after mild COVID-19. Each CDR3 protein is one row after TCRdb ran MiXCR on the 5' RACE reads. Of approximately 410,000 distinct CDR3 sequences listed, about 22% are singletons. Sequencing was carried out using PBMCs or a T cell subset sorted from them (not recorded which). These receptors all stem from an adult woman who had mild COVID-19 (a few samples of this study predate the infection). Cell type and time point are not known.

CDR3 loop: CASGRTRGMETQYF. The CDR3 nucleotides read TGTGCCAGCGGTCGGACTAGAGGGATGGAGACCCAGTACTTC. The chain links TRBV11-2 to TRBJ2-5, with 7 bases lining up with TRBD2. The CDR3 contains 14 residues. V shed 8 bases, J shed 5 bases, and the junction held 11 bases outside the gene matches. CDR1 and CDR2 (germline): SGHAT, FQNNGV.

CDR3 loop: CASSPLSGLAGNEQFF. CDR3 nucleotides: TGCGCCAGCAGCCCCTTATCGGGACTAGCGGGCAATGAGCAGTTCTTC. The rearrangement uses TRBV5-1 and TRBJ2-1; 12 nucleotides align to TRBD2. This CDR3 is 16 amino acids long. Germline V gene data show CDR1 as SGHRS and CDR2 as YFSETQ. The V and J ends lost 4 bases and 6 bases, in that order; junction bases with no gene match: 8.

In this sample, this clonotype turned up many times. The rearrangement joins TRBV7-6 to TRBJ2-2; D possibly matches TRBD1 or TRBD2 (5 bases each). Germline CDR1 SGHVS, CDR2 FNYEAQ. The CDR3 is 18 amino acids. V was shortened by 2 bases and J by 0 bases, with 16 bases between the two germline ends. The DNA for the CDR3 is TGTGCCAGCAGCTTACCTGGGACGGCAGTCCCGAACACCGGGGAGCTGTTTTTT. It translates to CASSLPGTAVPNTGELFF.

The J gene is TRBJ1-2, the V gene TRBV21-1. TRBV21-1 is designated a pseudogene. The CDR3 length is 16 residues. As DNA, the CDR3 is TGTGCCAGCAGCAAAGGTGACCGCAACAGTAACTATGGCTACACCTTC. Its protein is CASSKGDRNSNYGYTF.

V usage is TRBV5-1 and J usage is TRBJ2-7, with a possible D match to TRBD1 (6 bases). With 5 bases removed from V and 1 base from J, the gap between germline ends came to 16 bases. Germline CDR1 is SGHRS and CDR2 is YFSETQ. This CDR3 comprises 15 residues. The CDR3 loop reads CASSKAGDLSYEQYF. Written as DNA, the CDR3 is TGCGCCAGCAGTAAAGCAGGGGATTTATCCTACGAGCAGTACTTC.

The J gene is TRBJ2-2, the V gene TRBV14; D is possibly TRBD2 (5 bases). V lost 6 bases to trimming and J lost 5 bases, with 7 bases between them. The CDR3 totals 12 residues. The V gene's germline CDR1 is SGHDN and CDR2 FVKESK. CDR3 DNA: TGTGCCAGCAGTCGGACTACCGGGGAGCTGTTTTTT. The encoded protein is CASSRTTGELFF.

J is TRBJ2-1 and V is TRBV5-1; D might be TRBD1 (6 bases). Trimming stripped 4 bases from V and 11 bases from J, with 19 bases between. Germline V gene lookup returns CDR1 SGHRS and CDR2 YFSETQ. This CDR3 has 14 residues. CDR3 sequence: CASSPDRSVGQQFF. CDR3 nucleotides: TGCGCCAGCAGCCCAGACAGGTCCGTGGGTCAGCAGTTCTTC.

This clonotype was seen only a few times. The chain uses TRBV12-3 or TRBV12-4 and TRBJ1-3, with D possibly matching TRBD1 (5 bases). The CDR3 spans 16 residues. Trimming pared 5 bases from V and 0 bases from J, leaving 14 bases between. The CDR3 DNA follows: TGTGCCAGCAGTCCTTCGGGACGACGCTCTGGAAACACCATATATTTT. Amino acids: CASSPSGRRSGNTIYF.

The genes are TRBV9 and TRBJ2-3, with D tentatively TRBD2 (6 bases). This CDR3 is 17 amino acids long. Trimming left V 4 bases short and J 2 bases short, with 20 bases between. In germline, CDR1 is SGDLS, CDR2 YYNGEE. The CDR3 coding sequence is TGTGCCAGCAGCCAAAGCGGTGGTAGCGGAGCCACAGATACGCAGTATTTT. The encoded protein is CASSQSGGSGATDTQYF.

This clonotype was seen more than once but under ten times. The V and J genes are TRBV18 and TRBJ2-7; 9 positions match TRBD1. Trimming at V came to 8 bases and at J to 2 bases, leaving 10 bases not matched to a gene. Germline CDR1 is KGHSH and CDR2 is LQKENI. The CDR3 covers 15 residues. The DNA for the CDR3 is TGTGCCAGCACTTCGAGGACAGGGGCGCCCTACGAGCAGTACTTC. Protein product: CASTSRTGAPYEQYF.

The rearrangement links TRBV6-5 to TRBJ2-7; TRBD1 might be the D (5 bases). Trimming stripped 0 bases from V and 3 bases from J, with 12 bases between. The germline CDR1 and CDR2 sequences are MNHEY and SVGAGI. This CDR3 region has 15 residues. This chain's CDR3 is CASSYSYRTHYEQYF. The CDR3 coding sequence is TGTGCCAGCAGTTACTCTTACAGGACGCACTACGAGCAGTACTTC.

This chain joins TRBV6-2 or TRBV6-3 and TRBJ1-4; D is undetermined. V lost 4 bases and J lost 0, with 6 bases in between. The CDR3 loop spans 14 amino acids. CDR1 is MNHEY and CDR2 is SVGEGT in the germline V gene. The CDR3 DNA reads TGTGCCAGCAGTTTCGAAGCAACTAATGAAAAACTGTTTTTT. Its protein is CASSFEATNEKLFF.

This clonotype was found a few times. This chain links TRBV12-3 or TRBV12-4 with TRBJ2-3; no definite D call. Trimming shortened V by 3 bases and J by 0 bases, and 10 bases separated the two germline ends. CDR3 length: 15 amino acids. This CDR3 is CASSLRRRSTDTQYF. The CDR3 DNA reads as TGTGCCAGCAGTTTGAGGCGCAGAAGCACAGATACGCAGTATTTT.

The V call is TRBV7-8, the J call TRBJ2-3; TRBD2 matches 8 bases. Germline CDR1 reads SGHVS; CDR2 reads FQNEAQ. This CDR3 is 17 amino acids long. V trimming: 5 bases; J trimming: 6 bases; junction bases outside the gene matches: 16. The CDR3 loop reads CASSPRLAGGQIDTQYF. The CDR3 nucleotides read TGTGCCAGCAGCCCCCGATTGGCGGGGGGTCAGATCGATACGCAGTATTTT.

This chain connects TRBV7-9 to TRBJ1-1; TRBD1 matches 8 bases. V trimming: 1 base; J trimming: 4 bases; junction bases outside the gene matches: 2. CDR1 and CDR2 (germline): SEHNR, FQNEAQ (reference sequence). This CDR3 spans 14 amino acids. The CDR3 loop reads CASSLGTGTTEAFF. The CDR3 DNA reads TGTGCCAGCAGCTTAGGGACAGGGACCACTGAAGCTTTCTTT.

The sample holds a few counts of this clonotype. The J gene is TRBJ2-3, the V gene TRBV6-1; 10 positions agree with TRBD2. The CDR3 sequence is 17 residues long. CDR1 is MNHNS, CDR2 SASEGT, per germline. Germline trimming cut 0 bases from V and 4 bases from J; bases unmatched to any gene: 7. The DNA for the CDR3 is TGTGCCAGCAGTGAAGCGATTAGCGGGGGGTTCGCAGATACGCAGTATTTT. Its translation is CASSEAISGGFADTQYF.

The V gene is TRBV4-2, the J gene TRBJ2-7, with 9 bases that match TRBD1. Germline CDR1 LGHNA, CDR2 YNFKEQ. V lost 4 bases and J lost 10; bases outside the gene matches: 17. This CDR3 contains 16 residues. CDR3 sequence reads: CASSLQEGGQGALQYF. DNA for the CDR3: TGTGCCAGCAGCCTCCAGGAGGGGGGACAGGGAGCCCTCCAGTACTTC.

The table lists this clonotype with a few counts. The chain combines TRBV10-3 with TRBJ1-1; tentative D call: TRBD1 (5 bases). The CDR3 is 14 amino acids. Germline V CDR1 and CDR2: ENHRY, SYGVKD. The ends were cut back, 3 bases at V and 7 bases at J, with 15 bases in the middle. For the CDR3, the DNA is TGTGCCATCAGTGATCAACCCGCCGGGGGTGAAGCTTTCTTT. This gives the protein CAISDQPAGGEAFF.

The J gene is TRBJ1-2, the V gene TRBV6-5, with a possible D match to TRBD1 (6 bases). Per germline, CDR1 MNHEY and CDR2 SVGAGI. The V end was cut by 5 bases, the J end by 8 bases, with 15 bases between. This CDR3 has 13 amino acids. The CDR3, as DNA: TGTGCCAGCAGTGCAGGGGCTATGAGAGGCTACACCTTC. As protein: CASSAGAMRGYTF.

The rearrangement links TRBV11-2 to TRBJ2-7, with 9 nucleotides matching TRBD1. After removal of 3 bases from V and 2 bases from J, the junction contained 2 bases not matched to a gene. This CDR3 spans 14 amino acids. In germline, CDR1 is SGHAT, CDR2 FQNNGV. The CDR3 sequence is CASSFDRGTYEQYF. For the CDR3, the DNA is TGTGCCAGCAGCTTCGACAGGGGGACCTACGAGCAGTACTTC. The variable domain in full, completed from reference TRBV11-2 and TRBJ2-7, reads EAGVAQSPRYKIIEKRQSVAFWCNPISGHATLYWYQQILGQGPKLLIQFQNNGVVDDSQLPKDRFSAERLKGVDSTLKIQPAKLEDSAVYLCASSFDRGTYEQYFGPGTRLTVT.

In its sample, this clonotype was seen a few times. The chain recombines TRBV6-5 with TRBJ1-2; no reliable D call. The germline gives CDR1 MNHEY, CDR2 SVGAGI. V was shortened by 4 bases and J by 1 base, with 10 bases between the two germline ends. The CDR3 spans 14 residues. As DNA, the CDR3 is TGTGCCAGCAGTTTAAGTCAGCGTAACTATGGCTACACCTTC. Translation: CASSLSQRNYGYTF.

This chain uses TRBV6-2 or TRBV6-3 with TRBJ1-4; no clear D gene. Germline CDR1 and CDR2: MNHEY and SVGEGT. The V end was cut by 2 bases, the J end by 5 bases, with 12 bases between. The CDR3 has 15 amino acids. The CDR3 DNA sequence: TGTGCCAGCAGTTACAGGAGGAGGATCAATGAAAAACTGTTTTTT. Translated: CASSYRRRINEKLFF.

In its sample, this clonotype was seen a few times. The chain employs TRBV6-5 and TRBJ2-7; D is possibly TRBD2 (6 bases). This CDR3 has 15 amino acids. V was trimmed by 4 bases and J by 4 bases, leaving 17 bases between them. Germline V CDR1 and CDR2: MNHEY, SVGAGI. The CDR3 loop reads CASSFGLSGPYEQYF. The CDR3 bases are TGTGCCAGCAGTTTTGGACTTAGCGGCCCTTACGAGCAGTACTTC.

The chain recombines TRBV4-2 with TRBJ2-1, with 8 bases fitting TRBD2. V shed 0 bases and J 6 bases; nucleotides not matched to a gene: 4. The CDR3 totals 15 residues. Germline V CDR1 and CDR2: LGHNA, YNFKEQ. This chain's CDR3 is CASSQERAGVNEQFF. CDR3 DNA sequence: TGTGCCAGCAGCCAAGAACGAGCGGGAGTCAATGAGCAGTTCTTC.

This clonotype has more than one count but fewer than ten. V usage is TRBV7-3 and J usage is TRBJ2-3; TRBD2 agrees at 7 bases. Germline V CDR1 and CDR2: SGHTA, FQGTGA. CDR3 length equals 18 residues. V dropped 0 bases and J dropped 4; count of bases not matched to a gene: 13. The chain's CDR3 is CASSLTSGGGGSSDTQYF. The CDR3 bases are TGTGCCAGCAGCTTAACTTCGGGGGGAGGCGGGAGTTCAGATACGCAGTATTTT.

In its sample, this clonotype was seen a few times. The rearrangement links TRBV5-1 to TRBJ2-1, with 8 bases that match TRBD1. This CDR3 has 16 amino acids. The V gene's germline CDR1 is SGHRS and CDR2 YFSETQ. V shed 4 bases and J 8 bases; nucleotides not matched to a gene: 14. CDR3 bases: TGCGCCAGCAGCCCCGGGACAGGAGGGACCGGATATGAGCAGTTCTTC. Its protein is CASSPGTGGTGYEQFF. Using reference TRBV5-1 and TRBJ2-1 for the parts outside the CDR3, the full variable domain is KAGVTQTPRYLIKTRGQQVTLSCSPISGHRSVSWYQQTPGQGLQFLFEYFSETQRNKGNFPGRFSGRQFSNSRSEMNVSTLELGDSALYLCASSPGTGGTGYEQFFGPGTRLTVL.

The chain joins TRBV7-8 to TRBJ2-1; 7 bases map to TRBD1. The CDR3 consists of 14 residues. The V gene's germline CDR1 is SGHVS and CDR2 FQNEAQ. V dropped 2 bases and J dropped 2; count of bases not matched to a gene: 0. CDR3 coding DNA: TGTGCCAGCAGCTTACAGGGGGCCTACAATGAGCAGTTCTTC. Translated, it gives CASSLQGAYNEQFF. Full variable domain (missing parts from reference TRBV7-8 and TRBJ2-1): GAGVSQSPRYKVAKRGQDVALRCDPISGHVSLFWYQQALGQGPEFLTYFQNEAQLDKSGLPSDRFFAERPEGSVSTLKIQRTQQEDSAVYLCASSLQGAYNEQFFGPGTRLTVL.

J is TRBJ1-5 and V is TRBV4-3; D gene uncertain. The CDR3 is 13 residues long. In germline, CDR1 is LGHNA, CDR2 YSLEER. Trimming left V 0 bases short and J 3 bases short, with 3 bases between. The CDR3, as DNA: TGCGCCAGCAGCCAAGATATCAATCAGCCCCAGCATTTT. Translation gives CASSQDINQPQHF.

This clonotype was recorded a few times. The CDR3: CATNDGLSYEQYF. The CDR3 coding sequence is TGCGCCACAAACGACGGACTCTCCTACGAGCAGTACTTC. The chain carries TRBV5-1 and TRBJ2-7; weak D call: TRBD2 (5 bases). This CDR3 has 13 residues. The germline V gene encodes CDR1 SGHRS and CDR2 YFSETQ. V was cut by 9 bases and J by 0 bases, with 13 bases left in between.

At least ten counts were recorded for this clonotype. The CDR3 DNA reads as TGTGCCAGCAGCCAATTTTTGGTCCATACCCCTGAGCAGTACTTC. It yields the protein CASSQFLVHTPEQYF. The rearrangement links TRBV3-1 to TRBJ2-7; the D is unclear. V was clipped by 2 bases and J by 7 bases, with 18 bases between them. This CDR3 has 15 residues. The germline CDR1 and CDR2 sequences are LGHDT and YNNKEL (reference sequence).